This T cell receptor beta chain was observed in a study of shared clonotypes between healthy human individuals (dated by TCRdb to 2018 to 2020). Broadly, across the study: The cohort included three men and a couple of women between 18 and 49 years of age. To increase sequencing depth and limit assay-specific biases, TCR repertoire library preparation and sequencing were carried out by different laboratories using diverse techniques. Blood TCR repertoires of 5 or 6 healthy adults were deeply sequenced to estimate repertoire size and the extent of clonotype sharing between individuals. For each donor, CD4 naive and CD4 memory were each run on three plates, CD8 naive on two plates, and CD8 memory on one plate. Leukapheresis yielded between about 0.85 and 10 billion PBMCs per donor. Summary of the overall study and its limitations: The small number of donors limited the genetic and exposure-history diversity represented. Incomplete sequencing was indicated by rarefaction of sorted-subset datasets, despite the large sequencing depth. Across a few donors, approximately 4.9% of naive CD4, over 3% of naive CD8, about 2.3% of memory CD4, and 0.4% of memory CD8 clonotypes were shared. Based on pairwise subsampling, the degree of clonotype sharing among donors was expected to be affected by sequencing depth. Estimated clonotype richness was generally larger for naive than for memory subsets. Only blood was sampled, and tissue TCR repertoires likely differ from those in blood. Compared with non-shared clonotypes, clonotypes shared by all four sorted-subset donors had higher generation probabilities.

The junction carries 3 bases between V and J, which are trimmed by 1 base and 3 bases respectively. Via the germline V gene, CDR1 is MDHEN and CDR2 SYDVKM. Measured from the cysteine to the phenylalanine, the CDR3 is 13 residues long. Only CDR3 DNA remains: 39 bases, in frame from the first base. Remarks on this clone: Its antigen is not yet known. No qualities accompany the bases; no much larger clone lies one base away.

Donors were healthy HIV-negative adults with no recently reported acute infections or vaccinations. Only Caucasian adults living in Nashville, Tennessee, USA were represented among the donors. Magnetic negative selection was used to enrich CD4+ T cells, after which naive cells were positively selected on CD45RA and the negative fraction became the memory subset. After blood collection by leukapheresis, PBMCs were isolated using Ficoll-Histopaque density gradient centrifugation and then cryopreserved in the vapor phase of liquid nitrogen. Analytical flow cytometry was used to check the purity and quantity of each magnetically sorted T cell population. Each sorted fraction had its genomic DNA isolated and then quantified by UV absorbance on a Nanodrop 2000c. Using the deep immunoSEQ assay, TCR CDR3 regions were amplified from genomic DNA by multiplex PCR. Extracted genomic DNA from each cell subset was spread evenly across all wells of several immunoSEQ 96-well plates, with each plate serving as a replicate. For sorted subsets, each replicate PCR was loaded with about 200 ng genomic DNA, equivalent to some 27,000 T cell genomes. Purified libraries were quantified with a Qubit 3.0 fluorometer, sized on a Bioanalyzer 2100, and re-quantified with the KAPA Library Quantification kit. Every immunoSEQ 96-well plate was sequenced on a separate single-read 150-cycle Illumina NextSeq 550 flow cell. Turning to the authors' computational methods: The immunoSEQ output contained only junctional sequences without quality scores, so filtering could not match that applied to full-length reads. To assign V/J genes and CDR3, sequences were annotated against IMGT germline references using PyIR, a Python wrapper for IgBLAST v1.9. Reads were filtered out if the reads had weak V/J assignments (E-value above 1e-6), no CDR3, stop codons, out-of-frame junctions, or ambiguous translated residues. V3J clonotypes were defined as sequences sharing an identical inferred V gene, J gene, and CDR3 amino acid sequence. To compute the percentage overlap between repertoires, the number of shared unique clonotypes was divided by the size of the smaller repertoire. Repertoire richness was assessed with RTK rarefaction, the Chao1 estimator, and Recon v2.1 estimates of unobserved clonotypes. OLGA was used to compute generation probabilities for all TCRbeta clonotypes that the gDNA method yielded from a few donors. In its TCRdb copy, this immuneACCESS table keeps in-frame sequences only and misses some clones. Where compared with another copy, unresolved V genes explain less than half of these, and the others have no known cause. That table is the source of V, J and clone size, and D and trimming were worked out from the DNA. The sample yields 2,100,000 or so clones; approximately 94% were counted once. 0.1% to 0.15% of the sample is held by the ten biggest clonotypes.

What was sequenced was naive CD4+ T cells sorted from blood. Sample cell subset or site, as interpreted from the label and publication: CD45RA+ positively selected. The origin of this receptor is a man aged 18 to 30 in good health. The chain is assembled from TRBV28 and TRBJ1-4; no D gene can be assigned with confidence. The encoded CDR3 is CASSLSPNEKLFF. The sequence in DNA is TGTGCCAGCAGTTTATCGCCTAATGAAAAACTGTTTTTT.